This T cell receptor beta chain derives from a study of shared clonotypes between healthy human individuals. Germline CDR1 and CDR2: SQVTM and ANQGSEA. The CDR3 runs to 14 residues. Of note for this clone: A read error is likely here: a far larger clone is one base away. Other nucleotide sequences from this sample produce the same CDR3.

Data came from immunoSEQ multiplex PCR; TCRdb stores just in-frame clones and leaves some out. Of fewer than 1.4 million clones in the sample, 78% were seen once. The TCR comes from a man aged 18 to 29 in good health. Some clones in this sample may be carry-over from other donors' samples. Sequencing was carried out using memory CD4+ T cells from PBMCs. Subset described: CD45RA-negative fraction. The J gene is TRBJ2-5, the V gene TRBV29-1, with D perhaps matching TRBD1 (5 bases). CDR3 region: CSVGQQGNQETQYF. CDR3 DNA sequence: TGCAGCGTTGGCCAGCAGGGCAACCAAGAGACCCAATACTTC.